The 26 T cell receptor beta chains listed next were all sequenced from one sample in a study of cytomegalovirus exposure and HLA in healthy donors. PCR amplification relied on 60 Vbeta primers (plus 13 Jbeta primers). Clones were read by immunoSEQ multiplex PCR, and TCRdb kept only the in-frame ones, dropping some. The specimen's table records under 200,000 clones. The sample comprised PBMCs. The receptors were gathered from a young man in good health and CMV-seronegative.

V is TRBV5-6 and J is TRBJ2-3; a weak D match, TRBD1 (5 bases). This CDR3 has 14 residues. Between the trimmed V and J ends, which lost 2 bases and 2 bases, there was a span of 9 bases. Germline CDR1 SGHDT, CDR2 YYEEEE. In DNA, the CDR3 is TGTGCCAGCAGCTTCCGACAGACCACAGATACGCAGTATTTT. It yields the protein CASSFRQTTDTQYF. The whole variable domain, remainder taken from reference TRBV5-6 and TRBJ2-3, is DAGVTQSPTHLIKTRGQQVTLRCSPKSGHDTVSWYQQALGQGPQFIFQYYEEEERQRGNFPDRFSGHQFPNYSSELNVNALLLGDSALYLCASSFRQTTDTQYFGPGTRLTVL.

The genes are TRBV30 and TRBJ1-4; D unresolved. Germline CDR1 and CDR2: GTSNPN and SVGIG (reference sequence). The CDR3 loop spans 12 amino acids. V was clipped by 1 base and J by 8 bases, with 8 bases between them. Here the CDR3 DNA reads TGTGCCTGGAGTGCACTGAAGGAAAAACTGTTTTTT. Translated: CAWSALKEKLFF.

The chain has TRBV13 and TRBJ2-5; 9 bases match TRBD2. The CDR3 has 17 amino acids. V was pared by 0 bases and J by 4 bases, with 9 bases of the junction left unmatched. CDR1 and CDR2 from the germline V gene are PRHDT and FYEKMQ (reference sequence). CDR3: CASSLGRSAGGRETQYF. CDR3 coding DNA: TGTGCCAGCAGCTTAGGTCGTTCGGCGGGAGGGCGAGAGACCCAGTACTTC.

CDR3 in DNA: TGTGCCAGCAGTCCGGGACAGAAGTATGGCTACACCTTC. Residues: CASSPGQKYGYTF. This chain connects TRBV2 to TRBJ1-2; 7 nucleotides line up with TRBD1. Germline CDR1 reads SNHLY; CDR2 reads FYNNEI. The length of the CDR3 is 13 residues. The trim removed 5 bases at V and 5 bases at J, leaving 5 bases unmatched.

The CDR3 is CASSSRPETEAFF. The CDR3 coding sequence is TGTGCCAGCAGCTCTAGACCGGAGACTGAAGCTTTCTTT. The V gene is TRBV11-3, the J gene TRBJ1-1; D unresolved. The CDR3 consists of 13 residues. The germline gives CDR1 SGHNT, CDR2 YENEEA. Trimming cost V 4 bases and J 5 bases, with 11 bases left between them.

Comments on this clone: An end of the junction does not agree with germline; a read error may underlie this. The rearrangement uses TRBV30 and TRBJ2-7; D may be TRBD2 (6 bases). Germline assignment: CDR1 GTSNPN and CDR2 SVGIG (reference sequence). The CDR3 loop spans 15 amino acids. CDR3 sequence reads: CAWSGRGPWGLGPHF. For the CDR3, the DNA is TGTGCCTGGAGTGGGAGGGGCCCTTGGGGCCTAGGGCCGCACTTC.

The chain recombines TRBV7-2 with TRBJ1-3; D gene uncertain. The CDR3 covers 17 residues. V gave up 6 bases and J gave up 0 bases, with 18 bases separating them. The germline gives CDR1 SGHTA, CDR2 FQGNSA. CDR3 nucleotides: TGTGCCAGCAGGCTTGGAGAGAGAACCCGCTCTGGAAACACCATATATTTT. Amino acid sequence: CASRLGERTRSGNTIYF.

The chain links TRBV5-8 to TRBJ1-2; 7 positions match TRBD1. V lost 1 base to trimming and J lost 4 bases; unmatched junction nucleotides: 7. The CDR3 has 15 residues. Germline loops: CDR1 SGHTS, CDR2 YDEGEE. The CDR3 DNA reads TGTGCCAGCAGCTTGAATCGACAGGGATTCTATGGCTACACCTTC. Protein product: CASSLNRQGFYGYTF.

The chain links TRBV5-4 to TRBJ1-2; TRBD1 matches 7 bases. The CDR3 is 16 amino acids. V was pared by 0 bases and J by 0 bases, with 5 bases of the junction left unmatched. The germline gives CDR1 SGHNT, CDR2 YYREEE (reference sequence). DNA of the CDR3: TGTGCCAGCAGCTTGGGACAGGGAAGAACTAACTATGGCTACACCTTC. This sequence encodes CASSLGQGRTNYGYTF.

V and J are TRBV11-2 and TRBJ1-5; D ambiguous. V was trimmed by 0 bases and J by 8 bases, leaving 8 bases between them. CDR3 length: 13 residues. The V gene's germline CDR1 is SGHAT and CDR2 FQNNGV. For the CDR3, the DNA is TGTGCCAGCAGCTTAGAGCCTATGGAGCCCCAGCATTTT. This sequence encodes CASSLEPMEPQHF.

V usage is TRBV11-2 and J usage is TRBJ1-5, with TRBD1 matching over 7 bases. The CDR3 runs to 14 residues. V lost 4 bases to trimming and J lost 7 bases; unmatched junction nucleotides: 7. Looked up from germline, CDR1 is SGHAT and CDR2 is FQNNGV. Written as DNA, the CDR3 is TGTGCCAGCAGCTCAAACAGGGGAGAACAGCCCCAGCATTTT. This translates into CASSSNRGEQPQHF.

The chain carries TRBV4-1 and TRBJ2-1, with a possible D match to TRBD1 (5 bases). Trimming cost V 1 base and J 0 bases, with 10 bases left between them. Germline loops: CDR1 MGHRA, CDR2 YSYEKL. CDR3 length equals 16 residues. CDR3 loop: CASSQADIFSYNEQFF. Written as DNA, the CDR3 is TGCGCCAGCAGCCAAGCGGACATATTCTCCTACAATGAGCAGTTCTTC.

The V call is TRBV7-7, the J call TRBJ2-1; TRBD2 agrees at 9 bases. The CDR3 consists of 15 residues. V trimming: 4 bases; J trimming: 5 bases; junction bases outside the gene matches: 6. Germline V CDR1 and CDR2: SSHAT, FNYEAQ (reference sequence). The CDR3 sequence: CASSSGTSRHNEQFF. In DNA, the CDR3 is TGTGCCAGCAGCTCCGGGACTAGCAGGCACAATGAGCAGTTCTTC. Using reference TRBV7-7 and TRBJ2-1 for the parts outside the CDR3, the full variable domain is GAGVSQSPRYKVTKRGQDVTLRCDPISSHATLYWYQQALGQGPEFLTYFNYEAQPDKSGLPSDRFSAERPEGSISTLTIQRTEQRDSAMYRCASSSGTSRHNEQFFGPGTRLTVL.

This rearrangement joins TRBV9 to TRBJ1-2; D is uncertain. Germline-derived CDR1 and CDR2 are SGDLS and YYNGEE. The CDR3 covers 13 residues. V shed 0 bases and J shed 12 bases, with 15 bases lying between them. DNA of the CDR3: TGTGCCAGCAGCGTAGGGGAGTCGAGCCGGCACACCTTC. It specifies CASSVGESSRHTF.

The CDR3 nucleotides read TGTGCCAGCAGCTTAGATACAGGCCTTGAAAACGAGCAGTACTTC. Translated: CASSLDTGLENEQYF. V usage is TRBV7-2 and J usage is TRBJ2-7, with TRBD1 as a possible D gene (5 bases). CDR3 length: 15 amino acids. Trimming took 1 base from V and 5 from J, leaving 15 bases between them. Germline CDR1 and CDR2: SGHTA and FQGNSA.

In DNA, the CDR3 is TGTGCCAGCAGTGATCGCGAAGCAGGGGGCGACACTGAAGCTTTCTTT. Protein: CASSDREAGGDTEAFF. J is TRBJ1-1 and V is TRBV9; 8 bases match TRBD1. Trimming cost V 5 bases and J 3 bases; bases outside gene matches: 12. This CDR3 has 16 residues. Germline CDR1 reads SGDLS; CDR2 reads YYNGEE.

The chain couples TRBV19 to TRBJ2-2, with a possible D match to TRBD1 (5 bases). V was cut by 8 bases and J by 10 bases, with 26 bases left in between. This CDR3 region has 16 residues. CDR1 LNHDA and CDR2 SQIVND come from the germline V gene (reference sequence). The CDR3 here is CASQLWGHGGELELFF. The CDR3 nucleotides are TGTGCCAGTCAACTCTGGGGCCACGGTGGGGAATTGGAGCTGTTTTTT.

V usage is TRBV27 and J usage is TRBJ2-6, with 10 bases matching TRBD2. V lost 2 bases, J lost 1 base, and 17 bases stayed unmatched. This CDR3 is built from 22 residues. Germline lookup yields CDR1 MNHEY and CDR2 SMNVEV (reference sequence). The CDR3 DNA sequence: TGTGCCAGCAGTTTACATCCGAGTCTAGCGGGAGTGAAGTCTTCTGGGGCCAACGTCCTGACTTTC. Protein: CASSLHPSLAGVKSSGANVLTF.

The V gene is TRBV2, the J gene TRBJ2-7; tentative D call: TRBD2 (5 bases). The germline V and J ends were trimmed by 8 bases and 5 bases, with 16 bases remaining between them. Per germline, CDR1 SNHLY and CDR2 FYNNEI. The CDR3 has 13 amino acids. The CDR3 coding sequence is TGTGCCAGCTACCAACTAGTTTCCCACGAGCAGTACTTC. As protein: CASYQLVSHEQYF.

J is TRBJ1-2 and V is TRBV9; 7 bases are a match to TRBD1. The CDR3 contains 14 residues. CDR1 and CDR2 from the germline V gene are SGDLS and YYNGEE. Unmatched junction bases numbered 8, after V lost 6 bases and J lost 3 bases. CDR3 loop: CASNSDRADYGYTF. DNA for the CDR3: TGTGCCAGCAATTCCGACAGGGCGGACTATGGCTACACCTTC.

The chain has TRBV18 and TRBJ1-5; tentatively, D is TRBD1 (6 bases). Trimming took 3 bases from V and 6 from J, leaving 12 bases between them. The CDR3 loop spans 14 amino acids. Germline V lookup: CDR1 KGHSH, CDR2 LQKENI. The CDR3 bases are TGTGCCAGCTCACCTTCCAGGGGAAGTCAGCCCCAGCATTTT. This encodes CASSPSRGSQPQHF.

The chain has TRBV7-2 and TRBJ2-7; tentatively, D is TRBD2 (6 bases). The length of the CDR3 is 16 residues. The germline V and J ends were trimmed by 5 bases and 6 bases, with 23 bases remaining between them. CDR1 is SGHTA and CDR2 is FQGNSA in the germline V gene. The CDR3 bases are TGTGCCAGCAGCACATCTAGCGACCGGGCAGTGTCCGAGCAGTACTTC. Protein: CASSTSSDRAVSEQYF.

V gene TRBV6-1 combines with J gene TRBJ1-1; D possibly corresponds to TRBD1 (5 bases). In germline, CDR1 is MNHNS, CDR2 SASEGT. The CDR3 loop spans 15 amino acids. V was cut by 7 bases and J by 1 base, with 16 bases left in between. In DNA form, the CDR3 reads TGTGCCAGCACTGGAAGGCCGACAGCGAACACTGAAGCTTTCTTT. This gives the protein CASTGRPTANTEAFF.

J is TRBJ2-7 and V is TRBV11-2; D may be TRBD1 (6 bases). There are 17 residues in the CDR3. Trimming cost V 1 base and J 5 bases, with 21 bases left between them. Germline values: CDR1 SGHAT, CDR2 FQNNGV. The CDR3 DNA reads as TGTGCCAGCAGCTTAGGTTCGCTAGTGGGTGGGGGCGACGAGCAGTACTTC. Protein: CASSLGSLVGGGDEQYF.

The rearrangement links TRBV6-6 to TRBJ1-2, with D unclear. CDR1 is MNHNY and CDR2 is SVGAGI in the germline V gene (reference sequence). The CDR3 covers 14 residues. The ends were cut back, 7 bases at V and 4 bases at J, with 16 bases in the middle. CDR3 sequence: CASIRQKALYGYTF. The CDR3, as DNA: TGTGCCAGCATCCGGCAGAAAGCGCTCTATGGCTACACCTTC.

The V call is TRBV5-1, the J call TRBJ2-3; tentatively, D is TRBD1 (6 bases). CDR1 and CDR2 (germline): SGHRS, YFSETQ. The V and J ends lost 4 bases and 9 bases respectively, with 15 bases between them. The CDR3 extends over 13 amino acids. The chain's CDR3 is CASSMPGQRTQYF. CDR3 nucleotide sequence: TGCGCCAGCAGCATGCCGGGACAACGCACGCAGTATTTT.